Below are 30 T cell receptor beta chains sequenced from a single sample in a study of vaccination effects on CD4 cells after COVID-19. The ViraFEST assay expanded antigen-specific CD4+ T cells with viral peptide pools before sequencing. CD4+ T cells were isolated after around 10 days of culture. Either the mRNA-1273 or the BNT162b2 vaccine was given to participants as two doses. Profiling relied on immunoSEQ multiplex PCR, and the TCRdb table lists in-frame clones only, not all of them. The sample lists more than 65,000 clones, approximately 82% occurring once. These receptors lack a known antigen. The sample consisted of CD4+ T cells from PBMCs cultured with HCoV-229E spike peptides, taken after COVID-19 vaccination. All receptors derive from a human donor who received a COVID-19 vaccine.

The DNA for the CDR3 is TGTGCCAGCAGCGATACAGGGGGGGCTTCACCCCTCCACTTT. Its protein product is CASSDTGGASPLHF. This chain links TRBV6-4 with TRBJ1-6; TRBD1 agrees at 8 bases. Unmatched junction bases numbered 7, after V lost 6 bases and J lost 9 bases. The CDR3 sequence is 14 residues long. Germline V gene sequence: CDR1 MRHNA, CDR2 SNTAGT.

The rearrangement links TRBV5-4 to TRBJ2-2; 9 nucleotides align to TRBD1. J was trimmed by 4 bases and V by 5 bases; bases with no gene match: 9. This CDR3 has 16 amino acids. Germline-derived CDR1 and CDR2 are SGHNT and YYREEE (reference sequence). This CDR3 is CASSRDRVGTTGELFF. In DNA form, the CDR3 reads TGTGCCAGCAGTCGGGACAGGGTTGGGACCACCGGGGAGCTGTTTTTT.

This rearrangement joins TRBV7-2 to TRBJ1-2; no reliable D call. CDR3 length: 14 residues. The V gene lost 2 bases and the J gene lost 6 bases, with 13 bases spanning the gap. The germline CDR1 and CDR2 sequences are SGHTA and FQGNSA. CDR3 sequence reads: CASSLMRALDGYTF. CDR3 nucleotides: TGTGCCAGCAGCTTAATGCGAGCTCTCGATGGCTACACCTTC.

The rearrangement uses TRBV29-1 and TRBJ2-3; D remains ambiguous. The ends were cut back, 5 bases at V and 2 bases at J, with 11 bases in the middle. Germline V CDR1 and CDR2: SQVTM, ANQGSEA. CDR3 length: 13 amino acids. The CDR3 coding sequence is TGCAGCGTTTTTGCCGGGCTCACAGATACGCAGTATTTT. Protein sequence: CSVFAGLTDTQYF.

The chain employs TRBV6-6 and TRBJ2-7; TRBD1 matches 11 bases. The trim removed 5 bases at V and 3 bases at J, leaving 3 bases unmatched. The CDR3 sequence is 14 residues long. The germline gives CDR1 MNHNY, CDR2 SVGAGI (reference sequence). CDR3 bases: TGTGCCAGCAGTCGGGACAGGGGGGTCTACGAGCAGTACGTC. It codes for CASSRDRGVYEQYV.

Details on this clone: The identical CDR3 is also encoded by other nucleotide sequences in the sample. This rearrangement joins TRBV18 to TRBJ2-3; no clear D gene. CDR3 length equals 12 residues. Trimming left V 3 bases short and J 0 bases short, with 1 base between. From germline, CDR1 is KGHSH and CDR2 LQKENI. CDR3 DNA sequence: TGTGCCAGCTCACCTAGCACAGATACGCAGTATTTT. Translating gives CASSPSTDTQYF.

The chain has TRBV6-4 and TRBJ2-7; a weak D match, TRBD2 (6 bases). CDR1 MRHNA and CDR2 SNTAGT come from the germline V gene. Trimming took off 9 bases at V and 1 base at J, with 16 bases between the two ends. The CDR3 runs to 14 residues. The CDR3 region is CARTAEGFSYEQYV. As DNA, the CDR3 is TGTGCCAGGACGGCGGAGGGGTTTTCCTACGAGCAGTACGTC.

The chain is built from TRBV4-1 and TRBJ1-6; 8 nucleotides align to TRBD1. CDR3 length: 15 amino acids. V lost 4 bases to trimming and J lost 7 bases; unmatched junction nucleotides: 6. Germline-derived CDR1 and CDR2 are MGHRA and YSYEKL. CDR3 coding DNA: TGCGCCAGCAGCCCGCCTCGACAGGGGAATTCACCCCTCCACTTT. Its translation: CASSPPRQGNSPLHF.

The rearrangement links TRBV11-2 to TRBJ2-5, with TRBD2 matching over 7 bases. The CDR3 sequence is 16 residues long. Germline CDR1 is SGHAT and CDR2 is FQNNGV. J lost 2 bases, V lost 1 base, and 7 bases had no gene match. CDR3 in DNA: TGTGCCAGCAGCTTAGCCCCTACTAGCGTACAAGAGACCCAGTACTTC. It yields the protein CASSLAPTSVQETQYF.

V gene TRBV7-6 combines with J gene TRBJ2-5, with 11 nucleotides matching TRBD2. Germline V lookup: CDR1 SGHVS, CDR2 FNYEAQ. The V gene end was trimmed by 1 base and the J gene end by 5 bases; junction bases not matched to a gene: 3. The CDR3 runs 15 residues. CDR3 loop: CASSLVSGGAETQYF. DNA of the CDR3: TGTGCCAGCAGCTTAGTTAGCGGGGGGGCTGAGACCCAGTACTTC.

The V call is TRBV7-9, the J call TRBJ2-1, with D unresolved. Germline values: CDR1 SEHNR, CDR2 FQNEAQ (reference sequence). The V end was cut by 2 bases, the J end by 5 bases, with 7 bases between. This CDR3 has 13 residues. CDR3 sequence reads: CASSLSYNNEQFF. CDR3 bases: TGTGCCAGCAGCTTATCCTACAACAATGAGCAGTTCTTC.

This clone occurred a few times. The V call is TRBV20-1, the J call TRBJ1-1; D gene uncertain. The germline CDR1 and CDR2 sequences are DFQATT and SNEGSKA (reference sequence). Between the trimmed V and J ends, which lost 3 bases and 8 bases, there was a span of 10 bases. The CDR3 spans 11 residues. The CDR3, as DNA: TGCAGTGCTAGGAGCCGGGCGGAAGCTTTCTTT. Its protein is CSARSRAEAFF.

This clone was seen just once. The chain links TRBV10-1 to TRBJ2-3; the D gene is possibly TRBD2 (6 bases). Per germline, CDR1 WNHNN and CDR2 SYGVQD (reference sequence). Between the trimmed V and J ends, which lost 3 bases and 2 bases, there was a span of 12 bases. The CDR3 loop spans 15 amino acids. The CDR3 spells CASSEISGPTDTQYF. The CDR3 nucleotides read TGCGCCAGCAGTGAAATTAGCGGCCCCACAGATACGCAGTATTTT.

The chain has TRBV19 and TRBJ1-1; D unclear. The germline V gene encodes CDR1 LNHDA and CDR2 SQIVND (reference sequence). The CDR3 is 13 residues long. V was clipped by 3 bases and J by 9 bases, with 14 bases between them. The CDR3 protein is CASSILTNKQAFF. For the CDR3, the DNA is TGTGCCAGTAGTATTCTGACAAACAAGCAAGCTTTCTTT.

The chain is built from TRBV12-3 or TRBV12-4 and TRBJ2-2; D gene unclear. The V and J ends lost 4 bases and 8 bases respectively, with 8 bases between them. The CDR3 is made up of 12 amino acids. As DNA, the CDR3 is TGTGCCAGCAGTTCCCCCCTAGGGGAGCTGTTTTTT. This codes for CASSSPLGELFF.

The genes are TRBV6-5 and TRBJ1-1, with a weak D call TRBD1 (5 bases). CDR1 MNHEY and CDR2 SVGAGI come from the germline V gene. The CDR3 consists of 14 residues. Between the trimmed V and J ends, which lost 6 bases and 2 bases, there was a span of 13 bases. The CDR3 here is CASRAGTTNTEAFF. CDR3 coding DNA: TGTGCCAGCAGGGCCGGGACTACAAACACTGAAGCTTTCTTT.

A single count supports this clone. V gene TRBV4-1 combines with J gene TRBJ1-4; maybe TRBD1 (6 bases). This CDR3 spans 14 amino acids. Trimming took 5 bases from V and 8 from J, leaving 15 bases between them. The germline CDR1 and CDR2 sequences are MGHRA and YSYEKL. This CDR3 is CASSWDIWEEKLFF. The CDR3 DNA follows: TGCGCCAGCAGCTGGGACATATGGGAAGAAAAACTGTTTTTT.

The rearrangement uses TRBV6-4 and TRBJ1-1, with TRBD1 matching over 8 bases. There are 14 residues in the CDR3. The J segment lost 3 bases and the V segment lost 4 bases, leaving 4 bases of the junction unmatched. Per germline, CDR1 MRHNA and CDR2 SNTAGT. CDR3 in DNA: TGTGCCAGCAGTGCCATGACAGGGGACACTGAAGCTTTCTTT. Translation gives CASSAMTGDTEAFF.

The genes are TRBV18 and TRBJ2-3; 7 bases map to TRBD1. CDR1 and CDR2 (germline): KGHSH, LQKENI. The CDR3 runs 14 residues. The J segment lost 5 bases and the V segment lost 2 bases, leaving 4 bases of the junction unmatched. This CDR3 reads CASSPDRAKDTQYF. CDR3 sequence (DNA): TGTGCCAGCTCACCAGACAGGGCTAAAGATACGCAGTATTTT.

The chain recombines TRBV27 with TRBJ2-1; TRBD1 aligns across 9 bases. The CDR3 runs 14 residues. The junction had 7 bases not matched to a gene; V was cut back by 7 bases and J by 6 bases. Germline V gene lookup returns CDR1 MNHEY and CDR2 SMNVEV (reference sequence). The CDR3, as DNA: TGTGCCAGCATTGGGACAGGGATCTTCAATGAGCAGTTCTTC. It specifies CASIGTGIFNEQFF.

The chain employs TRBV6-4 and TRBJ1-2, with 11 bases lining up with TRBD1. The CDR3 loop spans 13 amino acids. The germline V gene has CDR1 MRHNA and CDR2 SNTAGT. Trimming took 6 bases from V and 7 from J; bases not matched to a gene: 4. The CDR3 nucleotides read TGTGCCAGCAGAGGACAGGGGGCAGGTGGCTACACCTTC. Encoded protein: CASRGQGAGGYTF.

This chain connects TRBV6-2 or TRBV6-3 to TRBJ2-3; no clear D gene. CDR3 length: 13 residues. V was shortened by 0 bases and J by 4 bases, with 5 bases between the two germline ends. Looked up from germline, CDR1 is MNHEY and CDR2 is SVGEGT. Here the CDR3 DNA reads TGTGCCAGCAGTTACTCGCGCGCAGATACGCAGTATTTT. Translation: CASSYSRADTQYF.

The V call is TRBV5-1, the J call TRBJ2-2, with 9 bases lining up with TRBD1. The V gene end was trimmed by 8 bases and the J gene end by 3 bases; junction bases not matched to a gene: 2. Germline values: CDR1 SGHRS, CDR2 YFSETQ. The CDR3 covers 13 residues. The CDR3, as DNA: TGCGCCAGTGACAGGGGGTACACCGGGGAGCTGTTTTTT. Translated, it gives CASDRGYTGELFF.

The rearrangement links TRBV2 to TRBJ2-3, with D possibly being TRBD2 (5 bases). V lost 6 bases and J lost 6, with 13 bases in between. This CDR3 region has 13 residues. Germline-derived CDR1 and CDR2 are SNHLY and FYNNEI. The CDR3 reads CASSGNEGDTQYF. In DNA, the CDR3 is TGTGCCAGCAGCGGGAACGAAGGGGATACGCAGTATTTT.

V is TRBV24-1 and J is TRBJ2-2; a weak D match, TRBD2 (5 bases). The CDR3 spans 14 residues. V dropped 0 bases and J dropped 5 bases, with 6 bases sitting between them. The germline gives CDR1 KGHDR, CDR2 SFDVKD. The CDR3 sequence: CATSDLRDTGELFF. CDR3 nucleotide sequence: TGTGCCACCAGTGATTTGCGGGATACCGGGGAGCTGTTTTTT.

This chain's CDR3 is CASSSIRQPSNSPLHF. In DNA form, the CDR3 reads TGTGCCAGCAGCTCAATTAGACAGCCATCTAATTCACCCCTCCACTTT. The chain has TRBV7-8 and TRBJ1-6; the D gene is possibly TRBD1 (5 bases). CDR1 SGHVS and CDR2 FQNEAQ come from the germline V gene. Trimming removed 4 bases at V and 6 bases at J, with 16 bases between. The CDR3 contains 16 residues.

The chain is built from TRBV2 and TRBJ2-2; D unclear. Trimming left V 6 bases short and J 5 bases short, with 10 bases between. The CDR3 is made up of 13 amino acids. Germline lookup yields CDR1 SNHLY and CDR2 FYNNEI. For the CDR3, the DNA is TGTGCCAGCAGACGCGATTTAACCGGGGAGCTGTTTTTT. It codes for CASRRDLTGELFF.

CDR3 DNA: TGTGCCAGCAGTTTGAGACAGGGTAACAATCAGCCCCAGCATTTT. It translates to CASSLRQGNNQPQHF. The J gene is TRBJ1-5, the V gene TRBV6-6; 7 bases fit TRBD1. The junction had 6 bases not matched to a gene; V was cut back by 4 bases and J by 3 bases. The CDR3 extends over 15 amino acids. The V gene's germline CDR1 is MNHNY and CDR2 SVGAGI (reference sequence).

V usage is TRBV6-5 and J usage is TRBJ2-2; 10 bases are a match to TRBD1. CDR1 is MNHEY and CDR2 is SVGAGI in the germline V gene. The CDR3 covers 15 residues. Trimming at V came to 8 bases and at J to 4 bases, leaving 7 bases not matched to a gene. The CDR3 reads CASCRDRGGTGELFF. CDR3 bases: TGTGCCAGCTGCCGGGACAGGGGAGGCACCGGGGAGCTGTTTTTT.

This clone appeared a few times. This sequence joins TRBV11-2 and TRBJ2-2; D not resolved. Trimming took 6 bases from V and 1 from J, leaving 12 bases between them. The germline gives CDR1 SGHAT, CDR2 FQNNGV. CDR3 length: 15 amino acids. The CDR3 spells CASSLALGNTGELFF. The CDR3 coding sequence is TGTGCCAGCAGTTTGGCGTTAGGGAACACCGGGGAGCTGTTTTTT.